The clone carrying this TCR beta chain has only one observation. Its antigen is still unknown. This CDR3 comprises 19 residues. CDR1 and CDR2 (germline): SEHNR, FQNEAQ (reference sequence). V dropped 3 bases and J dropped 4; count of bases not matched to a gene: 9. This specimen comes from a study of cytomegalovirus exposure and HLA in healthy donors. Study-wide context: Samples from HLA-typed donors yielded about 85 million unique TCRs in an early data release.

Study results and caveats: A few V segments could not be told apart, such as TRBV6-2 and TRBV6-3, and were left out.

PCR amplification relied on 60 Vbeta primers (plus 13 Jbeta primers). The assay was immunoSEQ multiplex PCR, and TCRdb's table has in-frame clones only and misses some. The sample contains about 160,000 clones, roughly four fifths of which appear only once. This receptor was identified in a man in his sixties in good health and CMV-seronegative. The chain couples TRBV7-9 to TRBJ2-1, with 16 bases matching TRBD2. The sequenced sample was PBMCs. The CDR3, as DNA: TGTGCCAGCAGCTTTCCGGGACTAGCGGGAGGGTTGGCTTACAATGAGCAGTTCTTC. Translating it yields CASSFPGLAGGLAYNEQFF.